The 3 T cell receptor beta chains in this list originate from one sample, sequenced in a study of T cells after yellow fever vaccination. TCRdb reprocessed the 5' RACE reads with MiXCR, giving one entry per CDR3 protein. The sample includes 300,000 to 400,000 distinct CDR3 sequences, roughly 9.4% of them seen just once. The specimen comprised PBMCs, sampled on the day of the first yellow fever vaccination. These receptors were taken from a man aged 18-30 years who received the YFV17D yellow fever vaccine.

Points on this clonotype: The junction departs from the called germline gene at one end, perhaps through a read error. This chain joins TRBV4-1 and TRBJ1-1; tentatively, D is TRBD1 (5 bases). CDR3 length: 14 amino acids. Germline V CDR1 and CDR2: MGHRA, YSYEKL. CDR3 sequence reads: CASSQESTGAGTYF. DNA of the CDR3: TGCGCCAGCAGCCAAGAATCAACCGGGGCCGGGACTTACTTT.

This clonotype was observed a handful of times. This rearrangement joins TRBV5-4 to TRBJ2-7; 7 bases fit TRBD1. CDR1 is SGHNT and CDR2 is YYREEE in the germline V gene (reference sequence). This CDR3 comprises 15 residues. Unmatched junction bases numbered 7, after V lost 4 bases and J lost 0 bases. CDR3 bases: TGTGCCAGCAGCACCGGACAGGTGAGCTCCTACGAGCAGTACTTC. Translation: CASSTGQVSSYEQYF. Full variable domain (outside the CDR3, taken from reference TRBV5-4 and TRBJ2-7): ETGVTQSPTHLIKTRGQQVTLRCSSQSGHNTVSWYQQALGQGPQFIFQYYREEENGRGNFPPRFSGLQFPNYSSELNVNALELDDSALYLCASSTGQVSSYEQYFGPGTRLTVT.

This clonotype was observed a few times. CDR3 nucleotides: TGTGCCGAGGCGGGGGGGAAAGATACGCAGTATTTT. Protein product: CAEAGGKDTQYF. V usage is TRBV7-9 and J usage is TRBJ2-3; 9 bases fit TRBD2. The CDR3 totals 12 residues. The trim removed 11 bases at V and 5 bases at J, leaving 5 bases unmatched. The germline V gene encodes CDR1 SEHNR and CDR2 FQNEAQ (reference sequence).